This TCR beta chain came from a study of control samples from healthy donors and cancer patients. Method: immunoSEQ multiplex PCR; TCRdb's copy keeps in-frame clones and lacks some. The table shows over 100,000 clones, with about nine tenths occurring only once. Germline V gives CDR1 SEHNR, CDR2 FQNEAQ (reference sequence). The CDR3 covers 15 residues. Trimming at V came to 5 bases and at J to 6 bases, leaving 12 bases not matched to a gene. This clonotype was sampled from a man between 18 and 29 years old in good health. Material: blood. V is TRBV7-9 and J is TRBJ2-7, with 8 bases aligning to TRBD1. This CDR3 reads CASSARQGIPLEQYF. In DNA, the CDR3 is TGTGCCAGCAGCGCCCGACAGGGGATTCCCCTCGAGCAGTACTTC.